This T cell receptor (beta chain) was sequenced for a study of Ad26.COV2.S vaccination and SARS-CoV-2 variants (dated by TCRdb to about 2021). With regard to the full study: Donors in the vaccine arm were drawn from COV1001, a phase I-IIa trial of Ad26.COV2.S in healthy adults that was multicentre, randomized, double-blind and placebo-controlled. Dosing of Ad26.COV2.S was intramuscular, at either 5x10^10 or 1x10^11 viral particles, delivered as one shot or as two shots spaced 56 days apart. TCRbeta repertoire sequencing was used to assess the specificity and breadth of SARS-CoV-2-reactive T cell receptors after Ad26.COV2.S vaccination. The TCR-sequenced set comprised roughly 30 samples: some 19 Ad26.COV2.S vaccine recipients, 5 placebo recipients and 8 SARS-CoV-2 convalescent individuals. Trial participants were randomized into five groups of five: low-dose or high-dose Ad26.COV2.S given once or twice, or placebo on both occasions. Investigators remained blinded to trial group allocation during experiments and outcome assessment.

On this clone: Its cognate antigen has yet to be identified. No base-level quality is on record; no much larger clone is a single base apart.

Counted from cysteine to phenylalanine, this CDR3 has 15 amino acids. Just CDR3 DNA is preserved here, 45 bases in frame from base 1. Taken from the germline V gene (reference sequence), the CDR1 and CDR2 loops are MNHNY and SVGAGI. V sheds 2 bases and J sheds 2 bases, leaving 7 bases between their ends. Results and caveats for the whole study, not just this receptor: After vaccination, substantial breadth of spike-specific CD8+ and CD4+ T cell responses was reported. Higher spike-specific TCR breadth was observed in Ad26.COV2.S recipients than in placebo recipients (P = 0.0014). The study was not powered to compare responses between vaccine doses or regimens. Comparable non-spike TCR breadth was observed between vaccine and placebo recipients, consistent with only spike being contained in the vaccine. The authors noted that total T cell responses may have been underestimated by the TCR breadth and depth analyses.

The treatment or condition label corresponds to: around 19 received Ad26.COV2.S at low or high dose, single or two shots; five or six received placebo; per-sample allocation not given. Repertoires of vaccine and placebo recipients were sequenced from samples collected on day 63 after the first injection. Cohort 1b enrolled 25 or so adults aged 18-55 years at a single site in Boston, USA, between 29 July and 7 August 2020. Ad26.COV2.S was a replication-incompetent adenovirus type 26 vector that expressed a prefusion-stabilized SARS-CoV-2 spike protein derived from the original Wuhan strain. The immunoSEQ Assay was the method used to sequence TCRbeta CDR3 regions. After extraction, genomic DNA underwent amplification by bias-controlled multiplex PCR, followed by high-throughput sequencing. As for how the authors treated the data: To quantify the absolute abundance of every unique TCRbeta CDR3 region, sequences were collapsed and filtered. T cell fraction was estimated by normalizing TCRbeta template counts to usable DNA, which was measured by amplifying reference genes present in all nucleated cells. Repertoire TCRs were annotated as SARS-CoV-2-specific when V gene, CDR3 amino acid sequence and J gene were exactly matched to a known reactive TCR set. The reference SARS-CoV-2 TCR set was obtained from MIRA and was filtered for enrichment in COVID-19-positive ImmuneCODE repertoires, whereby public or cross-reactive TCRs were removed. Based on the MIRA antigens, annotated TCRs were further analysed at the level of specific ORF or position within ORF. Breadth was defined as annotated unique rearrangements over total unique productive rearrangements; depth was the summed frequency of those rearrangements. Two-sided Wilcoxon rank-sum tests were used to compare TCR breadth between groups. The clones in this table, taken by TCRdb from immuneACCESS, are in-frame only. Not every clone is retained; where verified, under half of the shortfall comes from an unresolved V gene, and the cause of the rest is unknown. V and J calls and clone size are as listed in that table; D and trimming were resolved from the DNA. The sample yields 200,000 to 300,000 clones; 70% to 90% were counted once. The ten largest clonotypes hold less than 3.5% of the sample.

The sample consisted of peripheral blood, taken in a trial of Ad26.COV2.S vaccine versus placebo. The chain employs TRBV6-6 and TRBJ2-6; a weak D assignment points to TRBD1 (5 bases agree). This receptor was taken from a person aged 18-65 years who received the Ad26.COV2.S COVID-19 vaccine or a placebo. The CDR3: CASSYIGAGANVLTF. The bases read TGTGCCAGCAGTTACATAGGGGCTGGGGCCAACGTCCTGACTTTC.